In this sample, the clone carrying this TCR beta chain is medium-sized. Its antigen is not identified. Time point given: sample taken at primary tumor resection. Samples came from 65 to 75 TRACERx patients with untreated early-stage lung cancer. The record originates from a study of spatial heterogeneity in lung cancer. On the study more broadly: More than nine raw reads, on average, carried each unique TCR and UMI combination.

Study-wide points: How many expanded intratumoral alpha and beta TCRs were present tracked the tumor mutation count, which was a count of nonsynonymous mutations.

V lost 6 bases, J lost 4 bases, and 8 bases lay in between. Germline CDR1 and CDR2: SGHRS and YFSETQ. This CDR3 spans 12 amino acids. TCRdb fed the 5' RACE reads into MiXCR, producing one record per CDR3 protein. The data contain thousands of distinct CDR3 sequences, 6% to 7% of them singletons. The chain carries TRBV5-1 and TRBJ2-1; D not resolved. This receptor was obtained from a male donor with early-stage non-small cell lung cancer. The sequences come from lung tumor tissue, collected at surgery. The CDR3: CASTTGYNEQFF. Here the CDR3 DNA reads TGCGCCAGCACCACTGGGTACAATGAGCAGTTCTTC.